This record covers a single T cell receptor (beta chain). What it recognizes is unknown. The data belong to a study of response to subunit inactivated influenza vaccine. Trimming took off 3 bases at V and 13 bases at J, with 19 bases between the two ends. This CDR3 has 14 residues. CDR1 and CDR2 from the germline V gene are LGHDT and YNNKEL (reference sequence). In TCRdb, the RT-PCR reads were re-called with MiXCR into one record per CDR3 protein. The sample holds around 790,000 distinct CDR3 sequences, 21% seen once. Regarding the study as a whole: The study's authors posited that every seasonal influenza vaccination enlists few new T cells.

The V gene is TRBV3-1, the J gene TRBJ1-5; possibly TRBD1 for D (5 bases). The clonotype was recovered from a man aged 50 to 59 who received an inactivated influenza vaccine. The sample here was PBMCs from blood, taken 4 to 6 days after vaccination. CDR3 coding DNA: TGTGCCAGCAGCCAGTCGCCCAGACAGTCACTACAGCATTTT. Its translation is CASSQSPRQSLQHF.